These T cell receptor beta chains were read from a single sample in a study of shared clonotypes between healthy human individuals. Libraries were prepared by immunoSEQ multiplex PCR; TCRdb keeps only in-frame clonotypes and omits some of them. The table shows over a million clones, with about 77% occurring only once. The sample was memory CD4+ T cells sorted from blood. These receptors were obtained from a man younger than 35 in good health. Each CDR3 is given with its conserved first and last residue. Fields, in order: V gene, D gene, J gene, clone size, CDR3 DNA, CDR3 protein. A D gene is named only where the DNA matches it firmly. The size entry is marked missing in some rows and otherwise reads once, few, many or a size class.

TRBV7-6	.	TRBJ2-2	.	TGTGCCAGCAGCCAACTTAGCTCGACCGGGGAGCTGTTTTTT	CASSQLSSTGELFF
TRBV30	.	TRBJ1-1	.	TGTGCCTGGAGTCAAGGGGAGGCTGAAGCTTTCTTT	CAWSQGEAEAFF
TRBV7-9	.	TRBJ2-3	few	TGTGCCAGCAGTGGGCAGGGGCGCACAGATACGCAGTATTTT	CASSGQGRTDTQYF
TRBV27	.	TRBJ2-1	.	TGTGCCAGCAGGGCATTAAGACTCACGGAGGGTTACAATGAGCAGTTCTTC	CASRALRLTEGYNEQFF
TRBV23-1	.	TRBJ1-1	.	TGCGCCAGCAGTCATGGGCGACCAATGAACACTGAAGCTTTCTTT	CASSHGRPMNTEAFF
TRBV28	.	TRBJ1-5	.	TGTGCCAGCAGTTTACCAGGGTTTAATCAGCCCCAGCATTTT	CASSLPGFNQPQHF
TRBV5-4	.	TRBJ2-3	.	TGTGCCAGCAGCTTAGAGTTGGGGACAGATACGCAGTATTTT	CASSLELGTDTQYF
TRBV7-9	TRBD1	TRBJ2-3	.	TGTGCCAGCAGCTTAGGAGCAGGGGGCTTGGCAGATACGCAGTATTTT	CASSLGAGGLADTQYF
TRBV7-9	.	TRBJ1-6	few	TGTGCCAGCAGCCCTGAGGGGCCCTTAGCCCTCCACTTT	CASSPEGPLALHF
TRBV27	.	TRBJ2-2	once	TGTGCCAGCAGTGTCCAGGCGGTCAGCACCGGGGAGCTGTTTTTT	CASSVQAVSTGELFF
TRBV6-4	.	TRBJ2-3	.	TGTGCCAGCAGTGAACAGGGAAGCCCCACAGATACGCAGTATTTT	CASSEQGSPTDTQYF
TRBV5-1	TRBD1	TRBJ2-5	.	TGCGCCAGCAGCGTGGACAGGGGTGAAGAGACCCAGTACTTC	CASSVDRGEETQYF
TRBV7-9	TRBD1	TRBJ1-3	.	TGTGCCAGCAGCTTGGGACAGGGCCAAGGATTAATCTCTGGAAACACCATATATTTT	CASSLGQGQGLISGNTIYF
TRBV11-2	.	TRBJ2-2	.	TGTGCCAGCAGCCAACAGGAGACCGGGGAGCTGTTTTTT	CASSQQETGELFF
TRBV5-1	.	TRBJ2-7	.	TGCGCCAGCAGCTTGGACAGGGGGGGATTGATTAGTTCATACGAGCAGTACTTC	CASSLDRGGLISSYEQYF
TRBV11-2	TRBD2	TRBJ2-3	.	TGTGCCAGCAGGGCTAGCGGGAGCATGCAGTATTTT	CASRASGSMQYF
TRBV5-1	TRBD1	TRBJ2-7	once	TGCGCCAGCAGCTTGCCCGGGACAGGGGTCGAGCAGTACTTC	CASSLPGTGVEQYF
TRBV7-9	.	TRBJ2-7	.	TGTGCCAGCAGCGCAGTGAAGGGTTCCTACGAGCAGTACTTC	CASSAVKGSYEQYF
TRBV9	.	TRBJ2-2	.	TGTGCCAGCAGCGTAGCCCAGTGGACCGGGGAGCTGTTTTTT	CASSVAQWTGELFF
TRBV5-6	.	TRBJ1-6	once	TGTGCCAGCAGCTTCAGGGAAGGAAATTCACCCCTCCACTTT	CASSFREGNSPLHF
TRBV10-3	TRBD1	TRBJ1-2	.	TGTGCCATCAGTCTCTCAGGGGGCTATGGCTACACCTTC	CAISLSGGYGYTF
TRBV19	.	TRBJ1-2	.	TGTGCCAGTAGTGAGAGGACAGCTGGAACGTATGGCTACACCTTC	CASSERTAGTYGYTF
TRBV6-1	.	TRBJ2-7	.	TGTGCCAGCGGCGGGCGGGCCTCCTACGAGCAGTACTTC	CASGGRASYEQYF
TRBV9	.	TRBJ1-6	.	TGTGCCAGCAGCGTCGATGCGGTCCCCTATAATTCACCCCTCCACTTT	CASSVDAVPYNSPLHF
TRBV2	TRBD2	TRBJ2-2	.	TGTGCCAGCACCAGCGGGGGGGCCCCCGGGGAGCTGTTTTTT	CASTSGGAPGELFF
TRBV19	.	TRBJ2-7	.	TGTGCCAGTAGGAGTTACGCGGACGAGCAGTACTTC	CASRSYADEQYF
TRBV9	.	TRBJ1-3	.	TGTGCCAGCAGCGTAGGGCCTGCAGCTTCTGGAAACACCATATATTTT	CASSVGPAASGNTIYF
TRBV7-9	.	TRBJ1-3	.	TGTGCCAGCAGCGTTAAGACAGGATTCACCATATATTTT	CASSVKTGFTIYF
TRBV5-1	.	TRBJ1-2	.	TGCGCCAGCAGCTTGGGTAGGGGCGTAGGCTACACCTTC	CASSLGRGVGYTF
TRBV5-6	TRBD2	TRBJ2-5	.	TGTGCCAGCAGCCTTCTGGAAGCGGGGAAGCAAGAGACCCAGTACTTC	CASSLLEAGKQETQYF
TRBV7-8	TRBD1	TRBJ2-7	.	TGTGCCAGCACCCCTTTGGGGACAGGGAAGGTGCTTGGAGAGTACTTC	CASTPLGTGKVLGEYF
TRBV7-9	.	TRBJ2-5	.	TGTGCCAGCAGCTCCGGAGGGAGCCAGTACTTC	CASSSGGSQYF
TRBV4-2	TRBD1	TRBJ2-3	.	TGTGCCAGCAGCCAAGTGTTAGACAGGGCCGCAGATACGCAGTATTTT	CASSQVLDRAADTQYF
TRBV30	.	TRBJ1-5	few	TGTGCCTGGAGTGTAGAGGGTCGTCAGCCCCAGCATTTT	CAWSVEGRQPQHF
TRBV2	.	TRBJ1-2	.	TGTGCCAGCAGTGAAGCTTTTCCCCCCATCTATGGCTACACCTTC	CASSEAFPPIYGYTF
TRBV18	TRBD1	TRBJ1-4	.	TGTGCCAGCTCACTGGGACAGACAAATGAAAAACTGTTTTTT	CASSLGQTNEKLFF
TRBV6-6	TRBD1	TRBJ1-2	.	TGTGCCAGCAGTACAGGGGCCCTATACGGCTACACCTTC	CASSTGALYGYTF
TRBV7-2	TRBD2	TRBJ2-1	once	TGTGCCAGCAGCGGGAGCGGGGGAGGATCCTACAATGAGCAGTTCTTC	CASSGSGGGSYNEQFF
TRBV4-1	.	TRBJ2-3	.	TGCGCCAGCAGCCGACAGCGAGGGGATACGCAGTATTTT	CASSRQRGDTQYF
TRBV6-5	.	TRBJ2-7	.	TGTGCCAGCAGTCCCGCCGGGGGCACCTACGAGCAGTACTTC	CASSPAGGTYEQYF
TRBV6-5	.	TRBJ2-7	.	TGTGCCAGCAGGGGCTCCTACGAGCAGTACTTC	CASRGSYEQYF
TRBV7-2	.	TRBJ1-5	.	TGTGCCAGCAGCCATGGGGGGGGTTTCTCACTCCAGCATTTT	CASSHGGGFSLQHF
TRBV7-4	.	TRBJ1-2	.	TGTGCCAGCAGCTCACACACAGGGCACGGCTACACCTTC	CASSSHTGHGYTF
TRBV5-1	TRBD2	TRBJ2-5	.	TGCGCCAGCAGCGCGGGAGCTCGGGTTGAGGAGACCCAGTACTTC	CASSAGARVEETQYF
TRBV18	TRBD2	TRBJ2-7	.	TGTGCCAGCTCACAGGGATCTAGCGGGAGTTTATCCTACGAGCAGTACTTC	CASSQGSSGSLSYEQYF
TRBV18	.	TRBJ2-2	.	TGTGCCAGCTCACCCGGAGTGAACACCGGGGAGCTGTTTTTT	CASSPGVNTGELFF
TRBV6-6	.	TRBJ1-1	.	TGTGCCAGCACCATTAACACTGAAGCTTTCTTT	CASTINTEAFF
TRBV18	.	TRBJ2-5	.	TGTGCCAGCTCACCACCGTGGGGCCGGGAGACCCAGTACTTC	CASSPPWGRETQYF
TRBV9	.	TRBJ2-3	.	TGTGCCAGCAGCGTAGTCGGGGGGCTGGAAGATACGCAGTATTTT	CASSVVGGLEDTQYF
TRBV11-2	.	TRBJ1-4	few	TGTGCCAGCCGGAGGGGGGACGAAAAACTGTTTTTT	CASRRGDEKLFF
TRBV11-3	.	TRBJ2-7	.	TGTGCCAGCAGCTTAGGGGGGAACGAGCAGTACTTC	CASSLGGNEQYF
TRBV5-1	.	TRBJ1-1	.	TGCGCCAGCAGCTCGTCCCACACGGGGTGGGACACTGAAGCTTTCTTT	CASSSSHTGWDTEAFF
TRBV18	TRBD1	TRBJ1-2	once	TGTGCCAGCTCAGACAGGGGAAGTGATGGCTACACCTTC	CASSDRGSDGYTF
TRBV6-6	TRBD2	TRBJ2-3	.	TGTGCCAGCACCGGACGGGGGGGAACAGATACGCAGTATTTT	CASTGRGGTDTQYF
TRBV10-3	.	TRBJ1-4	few	TGTGCCATCTCGGGGGGCGCCGATGAAAAACTGTTTTTT	CAISGGADEKLFF
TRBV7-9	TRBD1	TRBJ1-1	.	TGTGCCAGCAGCTTGACGACAGGGGAAGGCACTGAAGCTTTCTTT	CASSLTTGEGTEAFF
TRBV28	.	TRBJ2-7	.	TGTGCCAGCAGTTTAGTAGGGGGAGGGCCCATCGACGAGCAGTACTTC	CASSLVGGGPIDEQYF
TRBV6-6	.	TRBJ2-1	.	TGTGCCAGCAGTTCTCCGGGACACGGGAACAATGAGCAGTTCTTC	CASSSPGHGNNEQFF
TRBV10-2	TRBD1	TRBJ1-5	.	TGCGCCAGCAGTGACCCTTTTGCAGGGGGTTTCGGGCCCCAGCATTTT	CASSDPFAGGFGPQHF
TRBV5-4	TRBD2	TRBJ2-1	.	TGTGCCAGCAGCTCCGAGACTAGCGGGAGGGTGGATGAGCAGTTCTTC	CASSSETSGRVDEQFF